This T cell receptor (beta chain) was captured in a study of OX40 agonist ivuxolimab in advanced cancers. On the study more broadly: Patients were infused with ivuxolimab every 2 weeks at 0.01 to 10 mg/kg. Each dose-escalation patient presented with hepatocellular carcinoma, melanoma, renal cell or head and neck cancer.

This clone was observed once. The antigen is not known. Looked up from germline, CDR1 is MNHEY and CDR2 is SVGAGI. There are 15 residues in the CDR3. V dropped 5 bases and J dropped 4 bases, with 16 bases sitting between them. The assay was immunoSEQ multiplex PCR, and TCRdb's table has in-frame clones only and misses some. The sample yields around 23,000 clones, 80% to 90% seen once. Study findings and constraints: CD4+ T cells averaged fewer expanded clones than CD8+ T cells. The study did not work out the antigen specificity of the expanded peripheral T cells.

Sample: CD4+ or CD8+ T cells sorted from blood, taken in a trial of the OX40 agonist ivuxolimab. This rearrangement joins TRBV6-5 to TRBJ2-3, with a possible D match to TRBD1 (5 bases). This clonotype was sampled from an adult with an advanced solid tumor such as melanoma, head and neck, liver or kidney cancer. CDR3 DNA sequence: TGTGCCAGCAGTCGTAGGCCAGGGTGGCCAGATACGCAGTATTTT. Translating it yields CASSRRPGWPDTQYF.